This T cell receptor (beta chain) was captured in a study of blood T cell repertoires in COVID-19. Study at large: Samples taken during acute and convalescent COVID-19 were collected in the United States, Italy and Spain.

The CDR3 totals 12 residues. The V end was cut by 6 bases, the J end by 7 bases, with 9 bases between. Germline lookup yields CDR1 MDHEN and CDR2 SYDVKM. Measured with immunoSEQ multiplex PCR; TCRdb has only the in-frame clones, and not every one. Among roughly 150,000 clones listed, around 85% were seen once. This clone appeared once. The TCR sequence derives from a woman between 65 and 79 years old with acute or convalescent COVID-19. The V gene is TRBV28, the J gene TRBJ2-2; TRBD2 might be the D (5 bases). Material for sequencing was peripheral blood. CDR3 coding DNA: TGTGCCAGCAGAGAAGGAGGCGGGGAGCTGTTTTTT. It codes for CASREGGGELFF.